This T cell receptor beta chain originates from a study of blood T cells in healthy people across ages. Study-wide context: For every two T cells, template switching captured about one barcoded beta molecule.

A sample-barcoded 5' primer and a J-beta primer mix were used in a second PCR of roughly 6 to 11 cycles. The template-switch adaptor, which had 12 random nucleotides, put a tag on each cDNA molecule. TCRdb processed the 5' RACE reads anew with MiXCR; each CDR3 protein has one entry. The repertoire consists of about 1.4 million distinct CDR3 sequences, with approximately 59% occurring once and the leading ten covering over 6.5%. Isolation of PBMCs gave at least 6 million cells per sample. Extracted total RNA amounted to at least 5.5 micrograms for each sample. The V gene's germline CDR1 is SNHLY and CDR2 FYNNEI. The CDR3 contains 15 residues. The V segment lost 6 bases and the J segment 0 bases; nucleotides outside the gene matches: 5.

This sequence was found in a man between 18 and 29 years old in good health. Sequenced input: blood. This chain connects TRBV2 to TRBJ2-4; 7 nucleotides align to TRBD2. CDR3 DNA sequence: TGTGCCAGCAGGGGGAGGGCCCTAGCCAAAAACATTCAGTACTTC. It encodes CASRGRALAKNIQYF.